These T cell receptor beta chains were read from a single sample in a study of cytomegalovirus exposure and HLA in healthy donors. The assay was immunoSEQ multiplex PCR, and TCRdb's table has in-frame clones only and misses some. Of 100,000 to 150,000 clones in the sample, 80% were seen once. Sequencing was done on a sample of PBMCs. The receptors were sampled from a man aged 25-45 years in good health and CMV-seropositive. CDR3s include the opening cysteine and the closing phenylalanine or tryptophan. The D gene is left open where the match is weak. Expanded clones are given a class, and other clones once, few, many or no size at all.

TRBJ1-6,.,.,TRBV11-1,CASSLFETGNSPLHF,TGTGCCAGCAGCTTATTTGAGACAGGCAATTCACCCCTCCACTTT
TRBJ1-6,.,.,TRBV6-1,CASRTNSPLHF,TGTGCCAGCAGAACAAATTCACCCCTCCACTTT
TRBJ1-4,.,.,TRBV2,CASSPRDTVREKLFF,TGTGCCAGCAGCCCCAGGGACACGGTGAGGGAAAAACTGTTTTTT
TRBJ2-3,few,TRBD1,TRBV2,CASSVPVGQGSADTQYF,TGTGCCAGCAGTGTCCCCGTCGGACAGGGGTCGGCAGATACGCAGTATTTT
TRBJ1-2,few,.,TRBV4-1,CASTRGLGYGYTF,TGCGCCAGCACTAGGGGACTCGGCTATGGCTACACCTTC
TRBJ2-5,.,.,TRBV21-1,CASSKDYAGQGAHETQYF,TGTGCCAGCAGCAAAGACTACGCAGGACAGGGGGCACATGAGACCCAGTACTTC
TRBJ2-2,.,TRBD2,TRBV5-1,CASSLAKQRGNTGELFF,TGCGCCAGCAGCTTGGCAAAGCAGCGGGGAAACACCGGGGAGCTGTTTTTT
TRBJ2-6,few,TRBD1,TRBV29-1,CSAGDRAGANVLTF,TGCAGCGCCGGAGACAGGGCAGGGGCCAACGTCCTGACTTTC
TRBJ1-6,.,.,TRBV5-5,CASSFPGDNSPLHF,TGTGCCAGCAGCTTTCCAGGGGATAATTCACCCCTCCACTTT
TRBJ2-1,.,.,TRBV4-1,CASSRVGFPKNEQFF,TGCGCCAGCAGCCGAGTCGGGTTCCCTAAAAATGAGCAGTTCTTC
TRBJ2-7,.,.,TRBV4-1,CASSQDRGSYEQYF,TGCGCCAGCAGCCAAGATCGGGGCTCCTACGAGCAGTACTTC
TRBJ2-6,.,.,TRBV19,CASSHFSGANVLTF,TGTGCCAGTAGTCACTTCTCTGGGGCCAACGTCCTGACTTTC
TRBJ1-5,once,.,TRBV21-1,CASSAQEGKTGNSNQPQHF,TGTGCCAGCAGCGCCCAAGAGGGTAAGACAGGGAATAGCAATCAGCCCCAGCATTTT
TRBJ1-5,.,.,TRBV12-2,CASRLGRQGDGPQHF,TGTGCAAGTCGCTTAGGGCGGCAGGGGGATGGGCCCCAGCATTTT
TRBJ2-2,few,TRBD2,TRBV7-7,CASSMSGATGELFF,TGTGCCAGCAGCATGAGCGGGGCGACCGGGGAGCTGTTTTTT
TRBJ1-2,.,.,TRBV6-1,CASSEVGDTTVTF,TGTGCCAGCAGTGAAGTCGGGGACACCACTGTCACCTTC
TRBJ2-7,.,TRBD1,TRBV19,CASSLSPGQLNEQYF,TGTGCCAGTAGTTTATCTCCGGGACAGCTTAATGAGCAGTACTTC
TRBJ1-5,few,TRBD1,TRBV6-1,CASTVRDRGPQPQHF,TGTGCCAGCACAGTCCGGGACAGGGGGCCTCAGCCCCAGCATTTT
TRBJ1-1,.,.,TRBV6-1,CASSERASQAMNTEAFF,TGTGCCAGCAGCGAACGTGCGTCACAGGCAATGAACACTGAAGCTTTCTTT
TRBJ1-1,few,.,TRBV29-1,CSVITGEAFF,TGCAGCGTTATAACGGGTGAAGCTTTCTTT
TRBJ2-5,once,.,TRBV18,CASSPRDSSGEETQYF,TGTGCCAGCTCACCGAGGGACTCCTCCGGGGAAGAGACCCAGTACTTC
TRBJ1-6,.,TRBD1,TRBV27,CASSADRGGNSPLHF,TGTGCCAGCAGTGCGGACAGGGGCGGGAATTCACCCCTCCACTTT
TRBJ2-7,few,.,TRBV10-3,CATREREYEQYF,TGTGCTACCCGGGAACGAGAGTACGAGCAGTACTTC
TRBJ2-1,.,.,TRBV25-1,CASSIIPGSEIDNEQFF,TGTGCCAGCAGCATAATCCCAGGGTCTGAAATCGACAATGAGCAGTTCTTC